The 2 T cell receptor beta chains below come from one sample, sequenced in a study of shared clonotypes between healthy human individuals. The data were produced by immunoSEQ multiplex PCR, yet TCRdb's version contains in-frame clones alone and is incomplete. The table has 850,000 to 1,200,000 clones, about 75% seen once. The specimen was memory CD4+ T cells sorted from blood. This sample's subset: CD45RA-negative fraction. These receptors were taken from a man aged 18 to 30 in good health.

The chain links TRBV30 to TRBJ2-7, with D tentatively TRBD1 or TRBD2 (5 bases each). Germline assignment: CDR1 GTSNPN and CDR2 SVGIG (reference sequence). Trimming took 1 base from V and 6 from J, leaving 10 bases between them. The CDR3 contains 12 residues. The CDR3 spells CAWSARGGEQYF. The CDR3 coding sequence is TGTGCCTGGAGTGCCCGGGGCGGCGAGCAGTACTTC. Looking up the rest from reference TRBV30 and TRBJ2-7 gives the full variable domain: SQTIHQWPATLVQPVGSPLSLECTVEGTSNPNLYWYRQAAGRGLQLLFYSVGIGQISSEVPQNLSASRPQDRQFILSSKKLLLSDSGFYLCAWSARGGEQYFGPGTRLTVT.

The chain has TRBV29-1 and TRBJ1-1, with D possibly matching TRBD1 (5 bases). Germline CDR1 SQVTM, CDR2 ANQGSEA. The CDR3 runs 15 residues. V lost 4 bases and J lost 3, with 18 bases in between. CDR3 residues: CSVGGEQGGDTEAFF. The CDR3 DNA reads TGCAGCGTTGGGGGCGAGCAGGGAGGGGACACTGAAGCTTTCTTT.